This T cell receptor beta chain stems from a study of shared clonotypes between healthy human individuals. As for the study in general: Each donor's CD8 memory used one plate, CD8 naive two, each CD4 subset three.

Germline CDR1 and CDR2: SGHAT and FQNNGV. This CDR3 is built from 16 residues. V was pared by 4 bases and J by 7 bases, with 16 bases of the junction left unmatched. Sequencing used immunoSEQ multiplex PCR; TCRdb keeps in-frame clones, though not all of them. Of over 2 million clones in the sample, over 85% were seen once. The chain employs TRBV11-2 and TRBJ2-7; 7 bases match TRBD2. The specimen was naive CD4+ T cells sorted from blood. Subset: CD45RA+ positively selected. The receptor was derived from a man aged 18-30 years in good health. The CDR3 sequence is CASSWRGVAGGGEQYF. As DNA, the CDR3 is TGTGCCAGCAGCTGGCGGGGCGTAGCCGGGGGAGGGGAGCAGTACTTC.